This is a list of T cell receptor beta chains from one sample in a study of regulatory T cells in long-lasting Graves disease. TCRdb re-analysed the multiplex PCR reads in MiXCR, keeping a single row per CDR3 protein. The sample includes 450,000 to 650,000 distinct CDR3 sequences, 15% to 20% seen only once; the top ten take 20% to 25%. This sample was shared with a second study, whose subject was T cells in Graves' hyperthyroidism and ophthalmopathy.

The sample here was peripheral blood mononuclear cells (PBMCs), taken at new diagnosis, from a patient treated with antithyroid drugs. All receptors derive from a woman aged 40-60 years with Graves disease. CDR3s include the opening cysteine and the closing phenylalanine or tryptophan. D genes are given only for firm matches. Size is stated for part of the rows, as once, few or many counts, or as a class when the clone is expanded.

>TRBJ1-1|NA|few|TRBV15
TGTGCCACCAGCAGGATGCAGGGTGTAAGAACTGAAGCTTTCTTT
CATSRMQGVRTEAFF
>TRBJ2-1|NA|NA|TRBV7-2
TGTGCCAGCTGGGGCTATAACTCCTACAATGAGCAGTTCTTC
CASWGYNSYNEQFF
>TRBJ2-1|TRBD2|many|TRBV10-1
TGCGCCAGCAGTGAGTCCAGAAGCGGGGGGGCGACCGAAGAGCAGTTCTTC
CASSESRSGGATEEQFF
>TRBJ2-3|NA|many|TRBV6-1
TGTGCCAGCAAGTCAGGATACGATGGCACAGATACGCAGTATTTT
CASKSGYDGTDTQYF
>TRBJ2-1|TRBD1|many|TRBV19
TGTGCCAGTAGCCTGACAGGGACCTACAATTCCTACAATGAGCAGTTCTTC
CASSLTGTYNSYNEQFF
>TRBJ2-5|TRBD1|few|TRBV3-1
TGTGCCAGCAGCCAAGTACGGACAGGGGAGACCCAGTACTTC
CASSQVRTGETQYF
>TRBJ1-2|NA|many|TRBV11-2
TGTGCCAGCAGCTACGCGGGGCCCAACTATGGCTACACCTTC
CASSYAGPNYGYTF
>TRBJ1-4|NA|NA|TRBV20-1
TGCAGTGCTGGGAACTTTAATGAAAAACTGTTTTTT
CSAGNFNEKLFF
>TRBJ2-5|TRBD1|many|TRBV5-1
TGCGCCAGCAGACCGACAGGGGATCAAGAGACCCAGTACTTC
CASRPTGDQETQYF
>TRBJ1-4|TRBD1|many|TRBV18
TGTGCCAGCTCACCACCCCTCGGGACAGGGGGGTTGGGACTGTTTTTT
CASSPPLGTGGLGLFF
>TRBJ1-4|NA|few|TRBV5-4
TGTGCCAGCAGCTTGTTACCTGTTACAGAAAAACTGTTTTTT
CASSLLPVTEKLFF
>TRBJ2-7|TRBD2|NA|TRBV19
TGTGCCAGTAATGCGGGGGGCAGCGAGCAGTACTTC
CASNAGGSEQYF
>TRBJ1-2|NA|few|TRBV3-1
TGTGCCAGCAGCTCCACAGGGAAAGGCTACACCTTC
CASSSTGKGYTF
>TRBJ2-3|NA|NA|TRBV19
TGTGCCAGTAGGAGGACTGGCCCGGGCACAGATACGCAGTATTTT
CASRRTGPGTDTQYF
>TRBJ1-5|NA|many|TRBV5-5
TGTGCCAGCAGCTTGTTGGCAGGGCCAGGTCAGCCCCAGCATTTT
CASSLLAGPGQPQHF
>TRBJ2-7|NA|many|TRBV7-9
TGTGCCAGCAGCCCCCCTCTCGTGCCCTACGAGCAGTACTTC
CASSPPLVPYEQYF
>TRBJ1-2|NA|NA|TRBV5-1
TGCGCCAGCAGCTTTGGAGCCAGGGTAAATAAAGGCTACACCTTC
CASSFGARVNKGYTF
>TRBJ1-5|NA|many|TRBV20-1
TGCAGTGCTAGAGACAGGGTGAGCACCAATCAGCCCCAGCATTTT
CSARDRVSTNQPQHF
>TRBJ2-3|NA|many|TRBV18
TGTGCCAGCTCACCAGGATCCACACGTACGCAGTATTTT
CASSPGSTRTQYF
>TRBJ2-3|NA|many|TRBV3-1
TGTGCCAGCAGCCCTACAGGGAAGGGCACAGATACGCAGTATTTT
CASSPTGKGTDTQYF
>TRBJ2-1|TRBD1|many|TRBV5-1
TGCGCCAGCAGCTTGACGCCCAAATCGACAGGGTTCGATGAGCAGTTCTTC
CASSLTPKSTGFDEQFF
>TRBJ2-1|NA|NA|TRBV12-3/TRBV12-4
TGTGCCAGCAGTTTAGGCGGGACCCTCGTGAGTGAGCAGTTCTTC
CASSLGGTLVSEQFF
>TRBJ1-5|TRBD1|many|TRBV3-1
TGTGCCAGCAGCCAAGTGACAGGGGTTCAGCCCCAGCATTTT
CASSQVTGVQPQHF
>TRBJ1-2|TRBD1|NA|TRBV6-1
TGTGCCAGCAGTGAAGTAGAGGGGGCCTATGGCTACACCTTC
CASSEVEGAYGYTF
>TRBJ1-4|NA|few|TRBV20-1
TGCAGTGGCACGGGAGGAGATGAAAAACTGGTTTTT
CSGTGGDEKLVF
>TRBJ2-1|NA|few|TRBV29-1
TGCAGCGTTGATTTGGTCAATGAGCAGTTCTTC
CSVDLVNEQFF
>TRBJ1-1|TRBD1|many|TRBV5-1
TGCGCCAGCAGCTTGGGACAGGGGGCTTTTACTGAAGCTTTCTTT
CASSLGQGAFTEAFF
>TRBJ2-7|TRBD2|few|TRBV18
TGTGCCAGCTCACGTGCACCGGGACTAGCGGCGTACGAGCAGTACTTC
CASSRAPGLAAYEQYF
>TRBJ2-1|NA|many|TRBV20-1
TGCAGTGCTAGAAGAGAACTCAATGAGCAGTTCTTC
CSARRELNEQFF